This T cell receptor (beta chain) was recorded in a study of cytomegalovirus exposure and HLA in healthy donors. Study-level points and caveats: Cytomegalovirus-associated TCR beta chains were listed, numbering some 170. A reported reduction in N-insertions relative to the 666-donor mean was seen in an Asian-associated ancestry cluster in a later analysis. The classifier, whose performance was assessed in both the original and validation cohorts, reportedly diagnosed cytomegalovirus status with high specificity and sensitivity. Productive status was seen about 90% or about 30% of the time for most TCR beta V segments in an earlier analysis.

V gave up 4 bases and J gave up 3 bases, with 18 bases separating them. The CDR3 totals 17 residues. CDR1 is SEHNR, CDR2 FQNEAQ, per germline (reference sequence). On this clone itself: Its antigen is undetermined.

PCR involved 60 Vbeta and 13 Jbeta primers. Some clones are missing from TCRdb's copy, which holds only in-frame ones; the method was immunoSEQ multiplex PCR. Found here are 170,000 or so clones, 80% of them singletons; the top ten hold about 0.64%. The J gene is TRBJ1-4, the V gene TRBV7-9; a possible D gene is TRBD1 (5 bases). The TCR comes from a boy aged 5-17 years in good health and CMV-seronegative. The sample was PBMCs. In DNA form, the CDR3 reads TGTGCCAGCAGCTGGCGCGGGGCAGCTTTGGCTAATGAAAAACTGTTTTTT. It encodes CASSWRGAALANEKLFF.